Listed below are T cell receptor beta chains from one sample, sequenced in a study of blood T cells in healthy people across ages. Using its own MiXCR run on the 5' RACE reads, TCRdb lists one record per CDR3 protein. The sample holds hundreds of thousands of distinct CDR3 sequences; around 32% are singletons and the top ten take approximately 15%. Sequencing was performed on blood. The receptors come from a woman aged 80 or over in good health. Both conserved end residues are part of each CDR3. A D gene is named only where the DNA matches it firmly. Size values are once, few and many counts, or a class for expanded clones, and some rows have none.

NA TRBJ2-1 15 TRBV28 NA CASNNDIIEYNEQFF TGTGCCAGCAATAACGACATTATAGAGTACAATGAGCAGTTCTTC
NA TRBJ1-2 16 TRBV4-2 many CASSQTDTPTPYGYTF TGTGCCAGCAGCCAAACGGACACCCCGACACCCTATGGCTACACCTTC
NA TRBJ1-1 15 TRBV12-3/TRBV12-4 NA CASSYPHDSTPEAFF TGTGCCAGCAGTTATCCTCACGACAGCACCCCTGAAGCTTTCTTT
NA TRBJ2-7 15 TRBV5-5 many CASSLIAEWTYEQYF TGTGCCAGCAGCTTGATAGCAGAGTGGACCTACGAGCAGTACTTC
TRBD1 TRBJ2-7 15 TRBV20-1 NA CSVRPGQGARYEQYF TGCAGTGTTCGGCCGGGACAGGGGGCGAGGTACGAGCAGTACTTC
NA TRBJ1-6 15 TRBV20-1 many CSARVPRGDNSPLHF TGCAGTGCTAGAGTCCCCAGGGGAGATAATTCACCCCTCCACTTT
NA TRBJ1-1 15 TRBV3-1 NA CASSGGVIRNTEAFF TGTGCCAGCAGCGGTGGGGTCATACGGAACACTGAAGCTTTCTTT
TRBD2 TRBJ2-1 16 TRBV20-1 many CSARTSGGGSYNEQFF TGCAGTGCTAGGACTAGCGGGGGGGGGTCCTACAATGAGCAGTTCTTC
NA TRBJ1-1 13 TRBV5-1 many CASSLGFGTEAFF TGCGCCAGCAGCTTGGGGTTTGGAACTGAAGCTTTCTTT
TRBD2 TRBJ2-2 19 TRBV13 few CASSVRAASGGARTGELFF TGTGCCAGCAGCGTTCGGGCGGCTAGCGGGGGGGCTCGGACCGGGGAGCTGTTTTTT
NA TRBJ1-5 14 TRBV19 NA CASSSVNSNQPQHF TGTGCCAGTAGTAGCGTCAACAGCAATCAGCCCCAGCATTTT
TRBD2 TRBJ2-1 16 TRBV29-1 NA CSVEDLAADSYNEQFF TGCAGCGTTGAAGATCTAGCGGCAGACTCCTACAATGAGCAGTTCTTC
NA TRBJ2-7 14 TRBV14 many CASSRRRDTYEQYF TGTGCCAGCAGCCGAAGGAGGGATACCTACGAGCAGTACTTC
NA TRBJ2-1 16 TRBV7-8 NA CASSLRLAGLTNVQFF TGTGCCAGCAGCTTAAGATTGGCAGGCCTCACCAATGTGCAGTTCTTC
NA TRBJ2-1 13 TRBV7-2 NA CASSRPAWNEQFF TGTGCCAGCAGCCGCCCTGCCTGGAATGAGCAGTTCTTC
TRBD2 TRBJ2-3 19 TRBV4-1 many CASSQQPGTSGFSTDTQYF TGCGCCAGCAGCCAGCAGCCCGGGACTAGCGGCTTTAGCACAGATACGCAGTATTTT
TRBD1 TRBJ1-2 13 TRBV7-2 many CASSPDRGLGYTF TGTGCCAGCAGCCCGGACAGGGGGCTTGGCTACACCTTC
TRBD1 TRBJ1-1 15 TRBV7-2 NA CASHRGGTGDVEAFF TGTGCCAGCCATAGGGGGGGGACAGGGGATGTTGAAGCTTTCTTT
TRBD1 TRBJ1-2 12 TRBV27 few CASSGNRGGYTF TGTGCCAGCAGTGGAAACAGGGGTGGCTACACCTTC
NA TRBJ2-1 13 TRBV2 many CATAGQTNNEQFF TGTGCCACCGCCGGACAGACAAACAATGAGCAGTTCTTC
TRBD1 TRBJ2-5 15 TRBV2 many CASSGTGQVSETQYF TGTGCCAGCAGCGGGACGGGACAGGTTTCGGAGACCCAGTACTTC
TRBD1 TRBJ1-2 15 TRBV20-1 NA CSATSGTGGLSGYTF TGCAGTGCTACATCCGGGACAGGGGGCTTATCTGGCTACACCTTC
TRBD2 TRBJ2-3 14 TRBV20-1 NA CSAPRAGARATQYF TGCAGTGCCCCTCGGGCGGGAGCCAGAGCTACGCAGTATTTT
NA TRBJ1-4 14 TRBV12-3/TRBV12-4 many CASSLRGLNEKLFF TGCGCCAGCAGCTTGAGGGGACTTAATGAAAAACTGTTTTTT
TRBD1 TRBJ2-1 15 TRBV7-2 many CASSLGTGLYNEQFF TGTGCCAGCAGCTTAGGGACAGGACTGTACAATGAGCAGTTCTTC
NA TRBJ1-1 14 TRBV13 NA CASRQLTWDSEAFF TGTGCCAGCAGGCAGTTAACCTGGGATTCTGAAGCTTTCTTT
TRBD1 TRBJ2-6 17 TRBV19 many CASTQGTGISGANVLTF TGTGCCAGTACCCAAGGGACAGGGATCTCTGGGGCCAACGTCCTGACTTTC
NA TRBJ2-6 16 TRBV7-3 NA CASASGSYSGANVLTF TGTGCCAGCGCCAGCGGCTCTTACTCTGGGGCCAACGTCCTGACTTTC
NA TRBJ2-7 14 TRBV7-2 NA CASSRDGGIDEQYF TGTGCCAGCAGCCGTGACGGGGGCATCGATGAGCAGTACTTC
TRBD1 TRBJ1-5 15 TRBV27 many CASSFTGVSNQPQHF TGTGCCAGCAGTTTCACAGGGGTTAGCAATCAGCCCCAGCATTTT
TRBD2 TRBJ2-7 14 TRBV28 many CASRGGDRRYEQYF TGTGCCAGCAGGGGGGGGGATAGACGCTACGAGCAGTACTTC
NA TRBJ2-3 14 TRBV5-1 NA CASSRDTSTDTQYF TGCGCCAGCAGCCGGGACACTAGCACAGATACGCAGTATTTT
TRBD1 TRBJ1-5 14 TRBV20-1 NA CSASQGEGNQPQHF TGCAGTGCTAGTCAGGGGGAAGGCAATCAGCCCCAGCATTTT
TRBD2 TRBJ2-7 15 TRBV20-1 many CSAPGLAGGIYEQYF TGCAGTGCTCCGGGACTAGCGGGGGGGATCTACGAGCAGTACTTC
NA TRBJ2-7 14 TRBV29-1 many CSVEGGTGSYEQYF TGCAGCGTTGAGGGCGGGACGGGGTCCTACGAGCAGTACTTC
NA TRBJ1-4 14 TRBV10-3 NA CAISAREYDEKLFF TGTGCCATCAGTGCCAGGGAGTACGATGAAAAACTGTTTTTT
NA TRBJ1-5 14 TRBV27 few CASSFARSGQPQHF TGTGCCAGCAGTTTTGCGAGGTCAGGGCAGCCCCAGCATTTT
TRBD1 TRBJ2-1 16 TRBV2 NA CASSEGTGGFNNEQFF TGTGCCAGCAGTGAAGGGACAGGGGGCTTTAACAATGAGCAGTTCTTC
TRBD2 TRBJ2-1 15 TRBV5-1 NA CASSFTSGAYNKQFF TGCGCCAGCAGCTTTACTAGCGGGGCTTACAATAAGCAGTTCTTC
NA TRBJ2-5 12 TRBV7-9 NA CASSRMQETQYF TGTGCCAGCAGCCGGATGCAAGAGACCCAGTACTTC
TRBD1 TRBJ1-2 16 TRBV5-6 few CASTPPGTGVGYGYTF TGTGCCAGCACCCCTCCCGGGACAGGGGTAGGCTATGGCTACACCTTC